The text below deals with one T cell receptor beta chain. The data belong to a study of blood T cell repertoires in COVID-19. The repertoire was sequenced with immunoSEQ multiplex PCR; TCRdb's copy has only in-frame clones and lacks some. The sample includes a few hundred thousand clones, 80% to 90% of them seen just once. Trimming cost V 5 bases and J 7 bases; bases outside gene matches: 7. The CDR3 is made up of 14 amino acids. The V gene's germline CDR1 is LNHNV and CDR2 YYDKDF (reference sequence). The V gene is TRBV15, the J gene TRBJ2-1; 8 positions match TRBD2. The clonotype was recovered from a man aged 25-40 years who had recovered from COVID-19. Sequences were obtained from PBMCs or T cells enriched from blood (not recorded which). CDR3 bases: TGTGCCACCAGCCCAAGCGGGGGTCATAATGAGCAGTTCTTC. Translated: CATSPSGGHNEQFF.